This passage covers 26 T cell receptor beta chains from one sample sequenced in a study of shared clonotypes between healthy human individuals. Clones were read by immunoSEQ multiplex PCR, and TCRdb kept only the in-frame ones, dropping some. The sample yields roughly 1,500,000 clones, 95% to 99% seen once. The sample was naive CD4+ T cells sorted from blood. Noted subset: CD45RA+ positively selected. The receptors originated from a man aged 25 to 40 in good health.

This rearrangement joins TRBV9 to TRBJ1-1; a possible D gene is TRBD1 (5 bases). Germline V CDR1 and CDR2: SGDLS, YYNGEE. The CDR3 consists of 15 residues. V lost 4 bases and J lost 1, with 14 bases in between. The CDR3 nucleotides are TGTGCCAGCAGCCCCCGGGGACTGACGAACACTGAAGCTTTCTTT. Translated, it gives CASSPRGLTNTEAFF.

With respect to this clone: Other DNA sequences of this sample code for an identical CDR3. The genes are TRBV5-1 and TRBJ2-1; 11 positions match TRBD2. The CDR3 runs 15 residues. Germline values: CDR1 SGHRS, CDR2 YFSETQ. V lost 4 bases, J lost 4 bases, and 4 bases stayed unmatched. The CDR3 spells CASSGGTSGYNEQFF. Written as DNA, the CDR3 is TGCGCCAGCAGCGGAGGGACTAGCGGATACAATGAGCAGTTCTTC.

This chain links TRBV2 with TRBJ2-7; 8 positions agree with TRBD2. CDR1 SNHLY and CDR2 FYNNEI come from the germline V gene. After removal of 8 bases from V and 3 bases from J, the junction contained 9 bases not matched to a gene. The length of the CDR3 is 14 residues. The CDR3 sequence: CASSGRVVFYEQYF. The DNA for the CDR3 is TGTGCCAGCTCCGGGAGGGTGGTCTTCTACGAGCAGTACTTC.

The V and J genes are TRBV6-1 and TRBJ2-4, with D unresolved. This CDR3 has 15 amino acids. V was cut by 3 bases and J by 1 base, with 10 bases left in between. Germline V gene sequence: CDR1 MNHNS, CDR2 SASEGT. The CDR3 region is CASSETGQAKNIQYF. CDR3 DNA sequence: TGTGCCAGCAGTGAGACGGGTCAGGCCAAAAACATTCAGTACTTC.

This chain uses TRBV7-8 with TRBJ1-4; 7 bases agree with TRBD1. Germline-derived CDR1 and CDR2 are SGHVS and FQNEAQ. CDR3 length equals 14 residues. V was clipped by 9 bases and J by 7 bases; unmatched bases: 11. CDR3 residues: CASKDRVRSEKLFF. The CDR3 nucleotides read TGTGCCAGTAAAGACAGGGTTCGGAGTGAAAAACTGTTTTTT.

V and J are TRBV11-2 and TRBJ2-7; 7 bases agree with TRBD1. The CDR3 has 17 residues. Losses at the gene ends were 6 bases for V and 0 bases for J; bases not matched to a gene: 14. CDR1 and CDR2 from the germline V gene are SGHAT and FQNNGV. CDR3 bases: TGTGCCAGCAGTTTTGGACAGGCACCGATGAGCTCCTACGAGCAGTACTTC. Translated, it gives CASSFGQAPMSSYEQYF.

This clone was detected once. This chain links TRBV18 with TRBJ2-5; TRBD2 might be the D (5 bases). There are 16 residues in the CDR3. V was trimmed by 3 bases and J by 0 bases, leaving 14 bases between them. Germline CDR1 is KGHSH and CDR2 is LQKENI. The CDR3 is CASSPTRALYQETQYF. CDR3 nucleotide sequence: TGTGCCAGCTCACCTACTAGGGCCCTCTACCAAGAGACCCAGTACTTC.

This chain links TRBV4-3 with TRBJ1-2, with a tentative D call TRBD1 (5 bases). CDR1 and CDR2 from the germline V gene are LGHNA and YSLEER. V lost 2 bases to trimming and J lost 3 bases, with 10 bases between them. The CDR3 runs to 14 residues. The CDR3 sequence: CASSQLQGDYGYTF. The DNA of the CDR3 is TGCGCCAGCAGCCAACTACAAGGGGACTATGGCTACACCTTC.

A remark on this clone: Within the sample, other DNA sequences also encode this same CDR3. The gene calls are TRBV5-1 and TRBJ1-1; D gene ambiguous. CDR1 and CDR2 (germline): SGHRS, YFSETQ. V lost 0 bases, J lost 1 base, and 7 bases lay in between. The CDR3 length is 14 residues. The CDR3 spells CASSLVLGNTEAFF. The CDR3 nucleotides are TGCGCCAGCAGCTTGGTGTTGGGGAACACTGAAGCTTTCTTT.

V usage is TRBV10-2 and J usage is TRBJ2-5; TRBD1 might be the D (5 bases). Trimming stripped 7 bases from V and 4 bases from J, with 7 bases between. CDR1 is WSHSY, CDR2 SAAADI, per germline. This CDR3 comprises 11 residues. The CDR3 coding sequence is TGCGCCAGCAACCAGGGAGAGACCCAGTACTTC. As protein: CASNQGETQYF.

The rearrangement uses TRBV5-1 and TRBJ1-1; TRBD1 aligns across 9 bases. V shed 0 bases, J shed 4 bases, and the junction held 10 bases outside the gene matches. The CDR3 runs to 17 residues. Germline V CDR1 and CDR2: SGHRS, YFSETQ. This CDR3 is CASSLEQGARSSTEAFF. CDR3 in DNA: TGCGCCAGCAGCTTGGAACAGGGGGCAAGAAGTAGCACTGAAGCTTTCTTT.

The rearrangement links TRBV4-1 to TRBJ1-2, with TRBD1 as a possible D gene (6 bases). With 2 bases removed from V and 2 bases from J, the gap between germline ends came to 12 bases. The germline gives CDR1 MGHRA, CDR2 YSYEKL. The CDR3 has 15 residues. CDR3 residues: CASSQQGRGNYGYTF. The CDR3 nucleotides are TGCGCCAGCAGCCAACAGGGGCGAGGGAACTATGGCTACACCTTC.

The rearrangement links TRBV7-2 to TRBJ2-7; the D is unclear. V dropped 1 base and J dropped 6 bases, with 10 bases sitting between them. The V gene's germline CDR1 is SGHTA and CDR2 FQGNSA. This CDR3 spans 13 amino acids. CDR3: CASSLGSLSEQYF. The CDR3 nucleotides are TGTGCCAGCAGCTTAGGCAGCCTCAGCGAGCAGTACTTC. Supplemented by reference TRBV7-2 and TRBJ2-7, the full variable domain reads GAGVSQSPSNKVTEKGKDVELRCDPISGHTALYWYRQSLGQGLEFLIYFQGNSAPDKSGLPSDRFSAERTGGSVSTLTIQRTQQEDSAVYLCASSLGSLSEQYFGPGTRLTVT.

V gene TRBV9 combines with J gene TRBJ2-7, with D possibly TRBD1 on 6 matching bases. The length of the CDR3 is 15 residues. The germline V gene encodes CDR1 SGDLS and CDR2 YYNGEE. Trimming left V 4 bases short and J 0 bases short, with 14 bases between. CDR3 bases: TGTGCCAGCAGCAAAGGGGGACACCGCTCCTACGAGCAGTACTTC. This translates into CASSKGGHRSYEQYF.

The V and J genes are TRBV10-1 and TRBJ2-7; 7 positions agree with TRBD1. V shed 3 bases and J 0 bases; nucleotides not matched to a gene: 5. Per germline, CDR1 WNHNN and CDR2 SYGVQD (reference sequence). The CDR3 length is 15 residues. The DNA for the CDR3 is TGCGCCAGCAGTGATGGGGGACAGAGCTCCTACGAGCAGTACTTC. It encodes CASSDGGQSSYEQYF.

V and J are TRBV29-1 and TRBJ2-3; no clear D gene. Germline CDR1 and CDR2: SQVTM and ANQGSEA. The CDR3 covers 13 residues. CDR3 in DNA: TGCACCGGAGACTTTACTTACACAGATACGCAGTATTTT. It yields the protein CTGDFTYTDTQYF.

This sequence joins TRBV27 and TRBJ1-2; D might be TRBD1 (6 bases). CDR1 MNHEY and CDR2 SMNVEV come from the germline V gene (reference sequence). The V gene lost 0 bases and the J gene lost 2 bases, with 16 bases spanning the gap. This CDR3 is built from 17 residues. Here the CDR3 reads CASSLSRFRTANYGYTF. CDR3 bases: TGTGCCAGCAGTTTATCGAGGTTTCGGACAGCGAACTATGGCTACACCTTC.

The chain links TRBV10-2 to TRBJ2-7, with 7 nucleotides matching TRBD1. Germline loops: CDR1 WSHSY, CDR2 SAAADI. CDR3 length: 13 amino acids. The V gene end was trimmed by 7 bases and the J gene end by 3 bases; junction bases not matched to a gene: 6. CDR3 sequence reads: CASTQGENYEQYF. CDR3 DNA: TGCGCCAGCACCCAGGGGGAGAACTACGAGCAGTACTTC.

The gene calls are TRBV10-3 and TRBJ1-2; D is unclear. The CDR3 sequence is 16 residues long. CDR1 is ENHRY, CDR2 SYGVKD, per germline. Trimming cost V 9 bases and J 1 base, with 21 bases left between them. The CDR3 loop reads CAIGLRSVPSNYGYTF. The CDR3 bases are TGTGCCATAGGCCTCAGGTCTGTACCCAGTAACTATGGCTACACCTTC.

The chain carries TRBV2 and TRBJ1-4; TRBD1 matches at 8 bases. The CDR3 is made up of 15 amino acids. The J segment lost 10 bases and the V segment lost 11 bases, leaving 18 bases of the junction unmatched. Per the germline V gene, CDR1 is SNHLY and CDR2 is FYNNEI. The CDR3 here is CAGGSGGDPRGKLFF. Written as DNA, the CDR3 is TGTGCCGGGGGTTCAGGGGGCGATCCGAGGGGAAAACTGTTTTTT.

The chain is built from TRBV7-2 and TRBJ2-5; D is ambiguous. V lost 3 bases to trimming and J lost 5 bases, with 13 bases between them. The CDR3 consists of 14 residues. The germline gives CDR1 SGHTA, CDR2 FQGNSA. The CDR3, as DNA: TGTGCCAGCAGCTTGTTACACAGCTCGGAGACCCAGTACTTC. Protein: CASSLLHSSETQYF. Complete variable domain (other parts from reference TRBV7-2 and TRBJ2-5): GAGVSQSPSNKVTEKGKDVELRCDPISGHTALYWYRQSLGQGLEFLIYFQGNSAPDKSGLPSDRFSAERTGGSVSTLTIQRTQQEDSAVYLCASSLLHSSETQYFGPGTRLLVL.

J is TRBJ2-1 and V is TRBV5-5; D possibly uses TRBD1 or TRBD2 (6 bases each). The ends were cut back, 6 bases at V and 0 bases at J, with 19 bases in the middle. This CDR3 is 17 amino acids long. In germline, CDR1 is SGHKS, CDR2 YYEKEE (reference sequence). CDR3 DNA: TGTGCCAGCATCTTCAACGGGGGCTTTAGCTCCTACAATGAGCAGTTCTTC. Translation gives CASIFNGGFSSYNEQFF.

A remark on this clone: At one end, the junction sequence differs from germline, possibly due to a read error. The genes are TRBV2 and TRBJ2-6; D is unclear. The CDR3 contains 12 residues. Germline CDR1 and CDR2: SNHLY and FYNNEI. CDR3 sequence: CASRTDASVLTF. The CDR3 region has the DNA TGTGCCAGCAGAACGGACGCCAGCGTCCTGACTTTC.

The rearrangement joins TRBV5-1 to TRBJ2-7; 12 bases are shared with TRBD1. The J segment lost 3 bases and the V segment lost 0 bases, leaving 4 bases of the junction unmatched. Germline CDR1 is SGHRS and CDR2 is YFSETQ. The CDR3 contains 16 residues. CDR3 coding DNA: TGCGCCAGCAGCTTGGGAGGGACAGGGGGCAACTACGAGCAGTACTTC. This translates into CASSLGGTGGNYEQYF.

This chain links TRBV10-3 with TRBJ2-5; 8 nucleotides line up with TRBD1. Trimming removed 6 bases from V and 4 bases from J; junction bases left unmatched: 1. The CDR3 runs to 12 residues. Germline V CDR1 and CDR2: ENHRY, SYGVKD. In DNA form, the CDR3 reads TGTGCCATCAGAACAGGGGGAGAGACCCAGTACTTC. It translates to CAIRTGGETQYF.

Regarding this clone: Other DNA sequences in this specimen translate into the identical CDR3. The J gene is TRBJ2-1, the V gene TRBV2; 7 bases are a match to TRBD1. The CDR3 consists of 12 residues. Germline-derived CDR1 and CDR2 are SNHLY and FYNNEI. The junction had 1 base not matched to a gene; V was cut back by 8 bases and J by 3 bases. CDR3 residues: CASRDSYNEQFF. The CDR3, as DNA: TGTGCCAGCCGGGACAGCTACAATGAGCAGTTCTTC.